These T cell receptor beta chains were read from a single sample in a study of blood T cell repertoires in COVID-19. Some clones are missing from TCRdb's copy, which holds only in-frame ones; the method was immunoSEQ multiplex PCR. Here the sample spans approximately 170,000 clones, approximately 84% being singletons. The sample comprised peripheral blood. These receptors were obtained from a woman of 80 years or more with COVID-19, enrolled during active disease. CDR3s include the opening cysteine and the closing phenylalanine or tryptophan. Fields, in order: CDR3 protein, CDR3 DNA, V gene, clone size, J gene, D gene. The D gene is left open where the match is weak. Part of the rows lack a size; the others show once, few, many or a class for expanded clones.

CASSPGPLGVQYF,TGTGCCAGCAGCCCAGGACCACTCGGGGTGCAGTACTTC,TRBV7-9,-,TRBJ2-7,-
CASSHGQHDYGYTF,TGTGCCAGCAGCCACGGACAGCATGACTATGGCTACACCTTC,TRBV6-4,-,TRBJ1-2,-
CASSVKQGVGETQYF,TGTGCCAGCTCGGTCAAACAGGGGGTAGGAGAGACCCAGTACTTC,TRBV18,-,TRBJ2-5,TRBD1
CSASGNTEAFF,TGCAGTGCTTCAGGGAACACTGAAGCTTTCTTT,TRBV20-1,-,TRBJ1-1,-
CASRGGDTQYF,TGTGCCAGCCGCGGTGGGGATACGCAGTATTTT,TRBV6-5,-,TRBJ2-3,-
CASRKLAGLGNEQFF,TGCGCCAGCAGAAAACTAGCGGGTCTGGGGAATGAGCAGTTCTTC,TRBV5-1,-,TRBJ2-1,TRBD2
CASSAEGVYNEQFF,TGTGCCAGCAGCGCCGAGGGGGTGTACAATGAGCAGTTCTTC,TRBV9,once,TRBJ2-1,-
CASSWEGGAQYF,TGTGCCAGCAGCTGGGAAGGGGGGGCCCAGTACTTC,TRBV6-2/TRBV6-3,-,TRBJ2-5,-
CASSLQRDGETQYF,TGCGCCAGCAGCTTGCAGCGGGATGGCGAGACCCAGTACTTC,TRBV5-1,-,TRBJ2-5,TRBD2
CAISTGTGFYEQYF,TGTGCCATCAGTACCGGGACAGGGTTCTACGAGCAGTACTTC,TRBV10-3,few,TRBJ2-7,TRBD1
CATSEESKAGVSTDTQYF,TGTGCCACCAGTGAGGAATCTAAGGCGGGGGTCTCCACAGATACGCAGTATTTT,TRBV24-1,-,TRBJ2-3,TRBD2
CSGGQSYNEQFF,TGCAGCGGCGGACAGAGTTACAATGAGCAGTTCTTC,TRBV29-1,-,TRBJ2-1,-
CASSLTGMDEKLFF,TGTGCCAGCAGCTTAACGGGGATGGATGAAAAACTGTTTTTT,TRBV7-9,-,TRBJ1-4,-
CASSLQGFGELFF,TGTGCCAGCAGCCTACAGGGTTTCGGGGAGCTGTTTTTT,TRBV7-9,once,TRBJ2-2,-
CASTSLVQGAGETQYF,TGCGCCAGCACCTCACTGGTCCAGGGGGCCGGGGAGACCCAGTACTTC,TRBV5-1,-,TRBJ2-5,TRBD1
CASSPPGYEQYF,TGTGCCAGCAGCCCTCCCGGCTACGAGCAGTACTTC,TRBV7-9,-,TRBJ2-7,-
CASSESSGTAYEQYF,TGCGCCAGCAGTGAGTCCTCCGGGACAGCGTACGAGCAGTACTTC,TRBV10-2,-,TRBJ2-7,TRBD1
CASSLSWTGEYEQYF,TGTGCCAGCAGTTTATCCTGGACAGGGGAATACGAGCAGTACTTC,TRBV27,few,TRBJ2-7,TRBD1
CASTASDYGYTF,TGTGCCAGCACCGCCTCGGACTATGGCTACACCTTC,TRBV3-1/TRBV3-2,-,TRBJ1-2,-
CSVSKTSGGITDTQYF,TGCAGCGTTAGTAAGACTAGCGGGGGGATTACAGATACGCAGTATTTT,TRBV29-1,-,TRBJ2-3,TRBD2
CASSSNSGETEAFF,TGCGCCAGCAGCTCAAATTCAGGGGAAACTGAAGCTTTCTTT,TRBV5-1,-,TRBJ1-1,-
CASRPPGSYNEQFF,TGTGCCAGCAGGCCGCCCGGCTCCTACAATGAGCAGTTCTTC,TRBV6-5,few,TRBJ2-1,-
CATRGHSGYTF,TGCGCCACCCGGGGACACAGCGGCTACACCTTC,TRBV10-2,-,TRBJ1-2,-
CASSVTGSSPLHF,TGTGCCAGCAGCGTAACCGGTAGTTCACCCCTCCACTTT,TRBV9,-,TRBJ1-6,-
CASSQTGNYGYTF,TGTGCCAGCAGCCAGACAGGGAACTATGGCTACACCTTC,TRBV7-9,-,TRBJ1-2,TRBD1
CASSLREEPQYF,TGCGCCAGCAGCTTGCGGGAAGAGCCCCAGTACTTC,TRBV5-1,-,TRBJ2-5,-
CSVDQGDGNIQYF,TGCAGCGTTGACCAGGGGGACGGAAACATTCAGTACTTC,TRBV29-1,-,TRBJ2-4,TRBD1
CASSLGSNQPQHF,TGTGCCAGCAGCTTGGGTTCGAATCAGCCCCAGCATTTT,TRBV5-6,-,TRBJ1-5,-
CASGRATEAFF,TGTGCCAGCGGCAGGGCTACTGAAGCTTTCTTT,TRBV6-5,-,TRBJ1-1,-
CARSLALAKHYEQYF,TGTGCCAGAAGCTTGGCCCTAGCCAAGCACTACGAGCAGTACTTC,TRBV5-3,-,TRBJ2-7,-
CASSQASGGAYEQFF,TGCGCCAGCAGCCAAGCTAGCGGGGGGGCCTATGAGCAGTTCTTC,TRBV4-3,-,TRBJ2-1,TRBD2
CASSWGREAFF,TGTGCCAGCAGTTGGGGCCGTGAAGCTTTCTTT,TRBV6-2/TRBV6-3,-,TRBJ1-1,-
CASSLEQGGGETQYF,TGTGCCAGCAGCTTAGAGCAGGGAGGAGGTGAGACCCAGTACTTC,TRBV13,-,TRBJ2-5,-
CASTAVVQGYNQPQHF,TGTGCCAGCACGGCGGTGGTCCAGGGCTACAATCAGCCCCAGCATTTT,TRBV5-8,-,TRBJ1-5,-
CASSPLTGRNTEAFF,TGTGCCAGCTCACCACTGACAGGGAGGAACACTGAAGCTTTCTTT,TRBV18,-,TRBJ1-1,TRBD1
CASSLQGGLPTF,TGTGCCAGCAGTTTACAGGGTGGTTTGCCCACCTTC,TRBV28,-,TRBJ1-2,-
CAISRQGNTEAFF,TGTGCCATCAGTCGACAGGGAAACACTGAAGCTTTCTTT,TRBV10-3,once,TRBJ1-1,TRBD1
CASNSGYNSPLHF,TGTGCCAGCAACTCGGGGTACAATTCACCCCTCCACTTT,TRBV2,-,TRBJ1-6,-
CASSQSSYEQYF,TGTGCCAGCAGCCAGAGCTCCTACGAGCAGTACTTC,TRBV6-2/TRBV6-3,-,TRBJ2-7,-
CASTSEALTYNEQFF,TGTGCCAGCACCTCTGAGGCGCTAACCTACAATGAGCAGTTCTTC,TRBV5-8,-,TRBJ2-1,-
CASSLSGGQGQPQHF,TGTGCCAGCAGTTTATCGGGGGGGCAGGGTCAGCCCCAGCATTTT,TRBV28,-,TRBJ1-5,-
CASSPVGAGLGEKLFF,TGTGCCAGCAGTCCCGTGGGGGCAGGTCTGGGTGAAAAACTGTTTTTT,TRBV2,-,TRBJ1-4,-
CASSKTPLALGNTIYF,TGTGCCAGCTCAAAGACACCCTTGGCGCTTGGAAACACCATATATTTT,TRBV18,-,TRBJ1-3,-